This T cell receptor (beta chain) was identified during a study of Ad26.COV2.S vaccination and SARS-CoV-2 variants. Across the whole study: The donor was enrolled in the Ad26.COV2.S arm of the COV1001 trial. The study's findings and limits: Reported post-vaccination CD8+ and CD4+ T cell responses to spike showed substantial breadth. The placebo group had lower spike-specific TCR breadth than the vaccine recipients did.

Clones were read by immunoSEQ multiplex PCR, and TCRdb kept only the in-frame ones, dropping some. Here the sample spans 300,000 to 400,000 clones, about 89% being singletons. Germline V gene sequence: CDR1 KGHSH, CDR2 LQKENI. This CDR3 contains 16 residues. Trimming left V 3 bases short and J 0 bases short, with 12 bases between. This sample's treatment: around 19 received Ad26.COV2.S at low or high dose, single or two shots; roughly 5 received placebo; per-sample allocation not given. After the first vaccine or placebo injection, samples were drawn on day 63. Concerning this clone: Its cognate antigen is unknown.

The sample consisted of peripheral blood, taken in a trial of Ad26.COV2.S vaccine versus placebo. This sequence originates from a person between 18 and 65 years old who received the Ad26.COV2.S COVID-19 vaccine or a placebo. The V and J genes are TRBV18 and TRBJ1-3; D is unclear. The CDR3 nucleotides are TGTGCCAGCTCACCCGAGCAGTGGAGCTCTGGAAACACCATATATTTT. Its translation is CASSPEQWSSGNTIYF.